Listed below are T cell receptor beta chains from one sample, sequenced in a study of blood T cells in healthy people across ages. From the 5' RACE reads, TCRdb called clonotypes with MiXCR, one entry per CDR3 protein. The sample holds about 580,000 distinct CDR3 sequences, roughly 48% seen once. Sequenced: blood. These receptors came from an elderly man in good health. The CDR3 runs from the conserved cysteine through the conserved F or W. D genes are given only for firm matches. Size values are once, few and many counts, or a class for expanded clones, and some rows have none.

>TRBJ1-1|few|-|TRBV11-2
TGTGCCAGCACCCTGACTTCAATGGTGGCTGAAGCTTTCTTT
CASTLTSMVAEAFF
>TRBJ1-1|once|-|TRBV5-1
TGCGCCAGCACGGGACAAGAAAACACTGAAGCTTTCTTT
CASTGQENTEAFF
>TRBJ2-3|-|-|TRBV5-1
TGCGCCAGCAGCTTGTTATCGATCACAGATACGCAGTATTTT
CASSLLSITDTQYF
>TRBJ2-5|-|TRBD1|TRBV29-1
TGCAGCGTGGGACAGGGGGCTGAGACCCAGTACTTC
CSVGQGAETQYF
>TRBJ1-4|few|-|TRBV7-9
TGTGCCAGCAGCCTTAGAAGGGAAAATGAAAAACTGTTTTTT
CASSLRRENEKLFF
>TRBJ2-1|-|-|TRBV18
TGTGCCAGCTCACGGGCCCGAAAGAACGATGAGCAGTTCTTC
CASSRARKNDEQFF
>TRBJ2-4|few|TRBD1|TRBV29-1
TGCAGCGTTCCTGACAGGGTGACAAACATTCAGTACTTC
CSVPDRVTNIQYF
>TRBJ2-7|-|-|TRBV4-3
TGCGCCAGCAGCCTACTCGTCAATGAGCAGTACTTC
CASSLLVNEQYF
>TRBJ1-2|-|-|TRBV7-6
TGTGCCAGCAGCCTACAGGGCACTCTAGGGGGCTACACCTTC
CASSLQGTLGGYTF
>TRBJ2-5|few|-|TRBV20-1
TGCAGTGCTATCCCTGGGCCCCAAGAGACCCAGTACTTC
CSAIPGPQETQYF
>TRBJ1-2|few|TRBD1|TRBV10-2
TGCGCCAGCAGTGGGGGACAGGGGGATCCCACCTTC
CASSGGQGDPTF
>TRBJ2-7|many|TRBD2|TRBV29-1
TGCAGCGTCGGGACTAGCGCGGCCGAGCAGTACTTC
CSVGTSAAEQYF
>TRBJ2-7|-|TRBD1|TRBV6-2/TRBV6-3
TGTGCCAGCAGTTATCCCGGGACAGGGTACCACGAGCAGTACTTC
CASSYPGTGYHEQYF
>TRBJ1-4|-|-|TRBV2
TGTGCCAGCAGGATAATGGGGGGTTTTAATGAAAAACTGTTTTTT
CASRIMGGFNEKLFF
>TRBJ1-2|-|-|TRBV20-1
TGCAGTGCAGTAGACGGGCGAACTAACTATGGCTACACCTTC
CSAVDGRTNYGYTF
>TRBJ1-1|-|-|TRBV5-4
TGTGCCAGCAGCCTTACCCACCGGGGCACGAACACTGAAGCTTTCTTT
CASSLTHRGTNTEAFF
>TRBJ2-5|few|-|TRBV15
TGTGCCACCAGCAGAGAGGCGGGACGAGAGACCCAGTACTTC
CATSREAGRETQYF
>TRBJ2-7|-|-|TRBV7-9
TGTGCCAGCAGCCCTCCGGGACTTAGGAACAATGAGCAGTACTTC
CASSPPGLRNNEQYF
>TRBJ2-3|few|TRBD1|TRBV28
TGTGCCAGCAGTTTATGGGTGACAGGGTTTAGCACAGATACGCAGTATTTT
CASSLWVTGFSTDTQYF
>TRBJ2-3|-|-|TRBV6-2/TRBV6-3
TGTGCCAGCAGTTACGGCGGGACAGCTTTCACAGATACGCAGTATTTT
CASSYGGTAFTDTQYF
>TRBJ2-1|-|-|TRBV21-1
TGTGCCAGCGAGCCTCTAGCGGTACCCAGCTCCTACAATGAGCAGTTCTTC
CASEPLAVPSSYNEQFF
>TRBJ2-5|-|-|TRBV25-1
TGTGCCACCTCGGGGCAGGGCCCATGGACCCAGTACTTC
CATSGQGPWTQYF
>TRBJ2-7|-|TRBD2|TRBV11-3
TGTGCCAGCAGCTTCGCCGGGACTACCGAGCAGTACTTC
CASSFAGTTEQYF
>TRBJ2-7|-|-|TRBV6-2/TRBV6-3
TGTGCCAGCAGTTACCCGGGGCAGTACGAGCAGTACTTC
CASSYPGQYEQYF
>TRBJ2-4|-|TRBD1|TRBV11-2
TGTGCCAGCAGCCCTAGGGGCCCGACAGGGGTGGGCATTCAGTACTTC
CASSPRGPTGVGIQYF
>TRBJ1-2|few|-|TRBV20-1
TGCAGTGCTAGAAATTCCGAGGGGGGACAACCTCCCGATGGCTACACCTTC
CSARNSEGGQPPDGYTF
>TRBJ2-3|few|TRBD2|TRBV7-6
TGTGCCAGCAGCGGACTAGCCGACACAGATACGCAGTATTTT
CASSGLADTDTQYF
>TRBJ1-1|-|-|TRBV7-2
TGTGCCAGCAGCTTACCAATTAACACTGAAGCTTTCTTT
CASSLPINTEAFF
>TRBJ2-4|-|-|TRBV5-1
TGCGCCAGCAGCTTGACAGGGATATCCTTTGCCAAAAACATTCAGTACTTC
CASSLTGISFAKNIQYF
>TRBJ2-2|-|TRBD2|TRBV12-3/TRBV12-4
TGTGCCAGCAGTTTTAGAACTAGCGGGAGGGCTAGCGCCGGGGAGCTGTTTTTT
CASSFRTSGRASAGELFF
>TRBJ2-3|few|-|TRBV20-1
TGCAGGGTCTTTGGGGCGTCAGATACGCAGTATTTT
CRVFGASDTQYF
>TRBJ1-1|-|-|TRBV10-1
TGCGCCAGCAGTGTTTCCAGAGCAATCCGAGCTTTCTTT
CASSVSRAIRAFF
>TRBJ2-5|-|TRBD2|TRBV12-5
TGTGCTAGTGGTTTGGCTAGCGGGACCCAAGAGACCCAGTACTTC
CASGLASGTQETQYF
>TRBJ2-1|few|TRBD2|TRBV5-1
TGCGCCAGCAGCTCCGGACTAGCGGGGGGCCATGAGCAGTTCTTC
CASSSGLAGGHEQFF
>TRBJ2-1|-|TRBD1|TRBV7-2
TGTGCCAGCAGTTATTCGACAGGGAGACAATACAATGAGCAGTTCTTC
CASSYSTGRQYNEQFF
>TRBJ2-6|-|-|TRBV6-5
TGTGCCAGCAGTTACGCAGGATCCTCTGGGGCCAACGTCCTGACTTTC
CASSYAGSSGANVLTF
>TRBJ2-1|-|TRBD2|TRBV14
TGTGCCGGCAGCCAAGATCAGCGGGAGGTCCACAATGAGCAGTTCTTC
CAGSQDQREVHNEQFF
>TRBJ2-1|few|TRBD2|TRBV4-3
TGCGCCAGCAGCCAAGAACTAGCGGGGGGCTTTTCCTACAATGAGCAGTTCTTC
CASSQELAGGFSYNEQFF
>TRBJ2-3|few|-|TRBV20-1
TGCAGTGCTGGCGGGAACAGCGTGGGGAGAGATACGCAGTATTTT
CSAGGNSVGRDTQYF
>TRBJ2-1|-|-|TRBV7-2
TGTGCCAGCAGCTTAAGTCTGGGGCGCAATGAGCAGTTCTTC
CASSLSLGRNEQFF
>TRBJ2-7|-|-|TRBV4-2
TGTGCCAGCAGCCAAGATGACGACGGTGGGTCCTACGAGCAGTACTTC
CASSQDDDGGSYEQYF
>TRBJ1-2|few|-|TRBV9
TGTGCCAGCAGCCTGGAGGGGAACGCTAGGTTGGGCTACACCTTC
CASSLEGNARLGYTF
>TRBJ1-4|once|-|TRBV20-1
TGCAGTGCTAGAGATAGATTCGGGAGACAGGAAACAACTAATGAAAAACTGTTTTTT
CSARDRFGRQETTNEKLFF
>TRBJ2-7|-|TRBD1|TRBV20-1
TGCAGTGCTAGTGCTGGGACAGGGGGCCTCGAGCAGTACTTC
CSASAGTGGLEQYF
>TRBJ2-3|few|TRBD2|TRBV9
TGTGCCAGCAGCGTGGGACTAGGAGGCACAGATACGCTGTATTTT
CASSVGLGGTDTLYF
>TRBJ1-1|-|-|TRBV30
TGTGCCTGGAGTGCTAGGGGGGGCCTGATGACTTTCTTT
CAWSARGGLMTFF
>TRBJ1-4|many|TRBD1|TRBV6-6
TGTGCCAGCAGCGGCGGGACAGGGGAAAAACTGTTTTTT
CASSGGTGEKLFF
>TRBJ1-5|many|-|TRBV6-6
TGTGCCAGCAGTTACTCAGGCAGGGCCAACCAGCCCCAGCATTTT
CASSYSGRANQPQHF
>TRBJ2-3|-|TRBD1|TRBV2
TGTGCCAGCAGGGGGACAGTTAACACAGATACGCAGTATTTT
CASRGTVNTDTQYF
>TRBJ2-5|-|-|TRBV20-1
TGCAGTGCTCATGAAAGGACATTCGGTGGGGAGACCCAGTACTTC
CSAHERTFGGETQYF
>TRBJ1-2|-|-|TRBV28
TGTGCCAGCAGTTGGGGACTGTTCTATGGCTACACCTTC
CASSWGLFYGYTF
>TRBJ2-7|-|TRBD2|TRBV20-1
TGCAGTGCGCAAACTAGCGGACCGACCTACGAGCAGTACTTC
CSAQTSGPTYEQYF
>TRBJ2-7|-|-|TRBV10-2
TGCGCCAGCGGGGGGGGCGACAACTACGAGCAGTACTTC
CASGGGDNYEQYF
>TRBJ2-1|-|-|TRBV25-1
TGTGCCAGCAGTGGCCTTGGCAGCTCCTACAATGAGCAGTTCTTC
CASSGLGSSYNEQFF